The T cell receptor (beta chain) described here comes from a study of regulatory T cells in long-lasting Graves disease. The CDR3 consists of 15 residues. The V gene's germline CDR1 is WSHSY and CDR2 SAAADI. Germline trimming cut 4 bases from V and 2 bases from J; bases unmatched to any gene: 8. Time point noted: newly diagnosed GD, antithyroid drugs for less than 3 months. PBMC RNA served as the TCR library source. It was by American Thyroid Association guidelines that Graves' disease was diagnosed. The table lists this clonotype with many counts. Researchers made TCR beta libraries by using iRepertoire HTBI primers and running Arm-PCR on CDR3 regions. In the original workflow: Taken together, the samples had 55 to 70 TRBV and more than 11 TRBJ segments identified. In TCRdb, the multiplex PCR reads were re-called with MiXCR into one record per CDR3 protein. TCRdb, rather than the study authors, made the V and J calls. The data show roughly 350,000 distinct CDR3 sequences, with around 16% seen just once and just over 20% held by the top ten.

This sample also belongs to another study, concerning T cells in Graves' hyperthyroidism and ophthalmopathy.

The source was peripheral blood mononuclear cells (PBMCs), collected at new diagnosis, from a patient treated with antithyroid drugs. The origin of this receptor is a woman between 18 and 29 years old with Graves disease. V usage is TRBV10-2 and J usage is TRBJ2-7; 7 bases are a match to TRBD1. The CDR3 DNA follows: TGCGCCAGCAGTGGCTCGGGACAGATTACCTACGAGCAGTACTTC. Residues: CASSGSGQITYEQYF.